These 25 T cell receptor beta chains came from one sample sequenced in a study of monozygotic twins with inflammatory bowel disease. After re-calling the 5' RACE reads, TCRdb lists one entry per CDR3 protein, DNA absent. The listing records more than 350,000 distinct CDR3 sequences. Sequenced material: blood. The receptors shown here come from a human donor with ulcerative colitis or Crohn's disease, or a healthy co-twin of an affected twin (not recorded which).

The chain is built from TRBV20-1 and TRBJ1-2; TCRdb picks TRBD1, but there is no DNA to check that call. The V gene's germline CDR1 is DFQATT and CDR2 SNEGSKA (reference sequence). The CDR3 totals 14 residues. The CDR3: CSARDLARGYGYTF.

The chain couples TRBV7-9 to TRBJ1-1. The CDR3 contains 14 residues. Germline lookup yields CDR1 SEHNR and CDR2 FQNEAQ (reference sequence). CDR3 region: CASSPGGGIPEAFF.

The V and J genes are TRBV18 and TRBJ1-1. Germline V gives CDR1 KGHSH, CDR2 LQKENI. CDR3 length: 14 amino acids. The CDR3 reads CASSPDLIGTEAFF.

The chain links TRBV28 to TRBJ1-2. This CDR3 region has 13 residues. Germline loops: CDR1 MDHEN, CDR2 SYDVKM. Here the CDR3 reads CASSFGSNYGYTF.

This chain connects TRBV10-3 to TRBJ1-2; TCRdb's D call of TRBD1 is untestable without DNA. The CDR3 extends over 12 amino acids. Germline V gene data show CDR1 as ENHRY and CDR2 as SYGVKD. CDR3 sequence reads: CAITQGTYGYTF.

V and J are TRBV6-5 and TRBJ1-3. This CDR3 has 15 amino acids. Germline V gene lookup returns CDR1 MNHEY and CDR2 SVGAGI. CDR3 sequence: CASSYSGGGGNTIYF.

CDR3 loop: CASSYSVLRTGELFF. This chain joins TRBV5-6 and TRBJ2-2. This CDR3 spans 15 amino acids. CDR1 and CDR2 from the germline V gene are SGHDT and YYEEEE.

The CDR3 spells CASSDVTRRRETQYF. The genes are TRBV18 and TRBJ2-5; TCRdb gives TRBD1 as the D gene, but with no DNA this cannot be confirmed. CDR1 is KGHSH, CDR2 LQKENI, per germline. The CDR3 length is 15 residues. The full variable domain, completed using reference TRBV18 and TRBJ2-5, is NAGVMQNPRHLVRRRGQEARLRCSPMKGHSHVYWYRQLPEEGLKFMVYLQKENIIDESGMPKERFSAEFPKEGPSILRIQQVVRGDSAAYFCASSDVTRRRETQYFGPGTRLLVL.

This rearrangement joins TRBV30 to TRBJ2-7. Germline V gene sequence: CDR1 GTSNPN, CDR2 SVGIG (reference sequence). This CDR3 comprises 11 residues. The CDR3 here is CAWSGRYEQYF.

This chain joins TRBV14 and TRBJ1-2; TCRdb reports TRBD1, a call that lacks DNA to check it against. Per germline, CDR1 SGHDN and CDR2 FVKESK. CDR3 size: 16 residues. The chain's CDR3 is CASTPITPGTGYGYTF. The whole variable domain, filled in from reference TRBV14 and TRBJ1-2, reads EAGVTQFPSHSVIEKGQTVTLRCDPISGHDNLYWYRRVMGKEIKFLLHFVKESKQDESGMPNNRFLAERTGGTYSTLKVQPAELEDSGVYFCASTPITPGTGYGYTFGSGTRLTVV.

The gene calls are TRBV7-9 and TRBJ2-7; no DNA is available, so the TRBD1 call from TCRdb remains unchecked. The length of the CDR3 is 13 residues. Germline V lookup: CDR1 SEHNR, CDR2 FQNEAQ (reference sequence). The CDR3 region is CATRQDNSYEQYF.

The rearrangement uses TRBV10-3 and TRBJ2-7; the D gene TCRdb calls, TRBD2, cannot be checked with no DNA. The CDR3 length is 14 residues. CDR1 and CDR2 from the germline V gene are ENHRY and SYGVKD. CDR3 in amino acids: CAISDPLRFYEQYF.

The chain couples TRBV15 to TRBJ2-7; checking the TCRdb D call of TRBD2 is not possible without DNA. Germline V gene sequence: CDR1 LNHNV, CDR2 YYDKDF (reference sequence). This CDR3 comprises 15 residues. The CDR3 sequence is CATSPGLAGVYEQYF.

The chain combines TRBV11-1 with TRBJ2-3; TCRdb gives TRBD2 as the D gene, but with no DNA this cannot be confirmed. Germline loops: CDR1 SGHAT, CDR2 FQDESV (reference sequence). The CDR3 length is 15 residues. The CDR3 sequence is CASSFSRGLTDTQYF.

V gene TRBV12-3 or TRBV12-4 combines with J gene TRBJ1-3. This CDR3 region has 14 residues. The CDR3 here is CASSFRTVRNTIYF.

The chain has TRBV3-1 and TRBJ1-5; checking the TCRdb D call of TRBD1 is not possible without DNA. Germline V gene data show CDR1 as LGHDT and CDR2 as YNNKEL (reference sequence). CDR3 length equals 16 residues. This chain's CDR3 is CASSQDRTGVRQPQHF. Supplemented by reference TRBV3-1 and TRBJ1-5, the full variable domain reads DTAVSQTPKYLVTQMGNDKSIKCEQNLGHDTMYWYKQDSKKFLKIMFSYNNKELIINETVPNRFSPKSPDKAHLNLHINSLELGDSAVYFCASSQDRTGVRQPQHFGDGTRLSIL.

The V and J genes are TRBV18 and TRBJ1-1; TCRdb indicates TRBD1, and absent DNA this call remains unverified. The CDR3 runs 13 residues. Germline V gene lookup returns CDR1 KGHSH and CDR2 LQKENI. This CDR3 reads CASSEGWNTEAFF.

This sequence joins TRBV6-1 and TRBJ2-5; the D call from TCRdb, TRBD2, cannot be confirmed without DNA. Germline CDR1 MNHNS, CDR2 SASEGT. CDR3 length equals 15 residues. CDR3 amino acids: CASRGASGKQETQYF.

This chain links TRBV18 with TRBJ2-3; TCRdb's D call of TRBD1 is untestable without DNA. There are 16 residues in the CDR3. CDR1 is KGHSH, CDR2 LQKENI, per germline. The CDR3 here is CASSPPTGRSTDTQYF. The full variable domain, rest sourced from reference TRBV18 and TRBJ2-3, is NAGVMQNPRHLVRRRGQEARLRCSPMKGHSHVYWYRQLPEEGLKFMVYLQKENIIDESGMPKERFSAEFPKEGPSILRIQQVVRGDSAAYFCASSPPTGRSTDTQYFGPGTRLTVL.

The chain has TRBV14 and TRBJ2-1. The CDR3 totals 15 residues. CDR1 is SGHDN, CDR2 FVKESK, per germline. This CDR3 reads CASSHVGTSYNEQFF.

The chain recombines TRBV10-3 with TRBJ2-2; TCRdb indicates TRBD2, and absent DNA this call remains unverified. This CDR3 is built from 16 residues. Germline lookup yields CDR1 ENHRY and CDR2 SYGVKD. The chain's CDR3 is CAPQTSGDTNTGELFF.

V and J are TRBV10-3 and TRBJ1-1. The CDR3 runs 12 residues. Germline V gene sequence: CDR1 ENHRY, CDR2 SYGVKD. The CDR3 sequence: CAISPMNTEAFF.

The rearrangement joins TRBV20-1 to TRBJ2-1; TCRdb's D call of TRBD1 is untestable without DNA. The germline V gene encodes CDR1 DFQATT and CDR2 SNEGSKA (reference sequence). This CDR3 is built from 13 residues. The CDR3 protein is CSAPDQGGSEQFF.

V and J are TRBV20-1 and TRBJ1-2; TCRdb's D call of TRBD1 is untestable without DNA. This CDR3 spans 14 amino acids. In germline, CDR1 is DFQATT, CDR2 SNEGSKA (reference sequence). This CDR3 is CSARPGQGNYGYTF.

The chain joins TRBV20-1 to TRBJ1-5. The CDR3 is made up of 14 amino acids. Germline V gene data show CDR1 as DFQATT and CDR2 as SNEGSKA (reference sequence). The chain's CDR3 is CSAYPKGNNQPQHF.